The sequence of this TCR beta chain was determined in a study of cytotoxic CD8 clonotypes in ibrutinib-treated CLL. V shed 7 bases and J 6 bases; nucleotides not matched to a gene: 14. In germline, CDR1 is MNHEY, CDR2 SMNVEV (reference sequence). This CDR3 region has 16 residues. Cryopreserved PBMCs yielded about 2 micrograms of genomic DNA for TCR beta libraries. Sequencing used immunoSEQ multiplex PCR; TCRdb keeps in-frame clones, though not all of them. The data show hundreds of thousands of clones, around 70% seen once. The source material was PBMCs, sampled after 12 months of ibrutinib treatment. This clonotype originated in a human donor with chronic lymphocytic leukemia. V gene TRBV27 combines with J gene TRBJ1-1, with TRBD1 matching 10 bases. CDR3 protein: CASNPRMGQGSAEAFF. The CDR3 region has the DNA TGTGCCAGCAACCCCCGTATGGGACAGGGGTCAGCTGAAGCTTTCTTT.